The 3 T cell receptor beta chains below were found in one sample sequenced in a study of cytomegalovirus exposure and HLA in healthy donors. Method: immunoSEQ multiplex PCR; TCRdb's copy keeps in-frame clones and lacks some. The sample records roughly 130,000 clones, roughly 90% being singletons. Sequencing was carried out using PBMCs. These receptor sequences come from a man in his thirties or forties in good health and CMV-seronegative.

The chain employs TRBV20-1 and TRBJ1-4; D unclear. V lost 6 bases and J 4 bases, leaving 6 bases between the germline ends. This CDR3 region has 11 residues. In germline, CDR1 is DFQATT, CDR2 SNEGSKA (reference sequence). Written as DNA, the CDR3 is TGCAGTGCCCGACTTAATGAAAAACTGTTTTTT. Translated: CSARLNEKLFF.

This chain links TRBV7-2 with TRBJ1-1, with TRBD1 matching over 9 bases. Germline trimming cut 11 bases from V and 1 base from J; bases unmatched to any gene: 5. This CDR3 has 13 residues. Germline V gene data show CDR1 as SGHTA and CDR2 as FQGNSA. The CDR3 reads CAQGTGPNTEAFF. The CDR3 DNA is TGTGCCCAAGGGACAGGGCCGAACACTGAAGCTTTCTTT.

For the CDR3, the DNA is TGTGCCAGCAGCTTGGAGGACAGAACTAATGAAAAACTGTTTTTT. Translation: CASSLEDRTNEKLFF. V and J are TRBV5-4 and TRBJ1-4; possible D gene TRBD1, 6 bases. V dropped 0 bases and J dropped 1 base, with 7 bases sitting between them. This CDR3 contains 15 residues. In germline, CDR1 is SGHNT, CDR2 YYREEE (reference sequence).